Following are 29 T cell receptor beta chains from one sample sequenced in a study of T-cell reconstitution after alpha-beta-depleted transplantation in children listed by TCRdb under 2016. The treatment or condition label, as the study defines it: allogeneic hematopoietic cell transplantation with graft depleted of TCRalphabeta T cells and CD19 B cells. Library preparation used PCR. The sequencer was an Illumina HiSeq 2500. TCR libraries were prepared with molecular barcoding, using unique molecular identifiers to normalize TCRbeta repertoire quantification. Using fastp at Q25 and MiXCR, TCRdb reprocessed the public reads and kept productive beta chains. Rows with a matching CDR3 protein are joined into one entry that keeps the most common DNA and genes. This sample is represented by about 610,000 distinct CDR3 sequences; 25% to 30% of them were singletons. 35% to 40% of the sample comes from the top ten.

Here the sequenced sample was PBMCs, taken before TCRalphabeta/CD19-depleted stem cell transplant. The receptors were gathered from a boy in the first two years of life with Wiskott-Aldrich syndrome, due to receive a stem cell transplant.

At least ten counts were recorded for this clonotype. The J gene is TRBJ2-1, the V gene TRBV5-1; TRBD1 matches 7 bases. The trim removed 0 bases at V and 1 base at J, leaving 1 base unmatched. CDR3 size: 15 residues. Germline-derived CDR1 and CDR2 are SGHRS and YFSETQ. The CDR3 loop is CASSLEGASYNEQFF. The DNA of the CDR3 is TGCGCCAGCAGCTTGGAGGGGGCGTCCTACAATGAGCAGTTCTTC. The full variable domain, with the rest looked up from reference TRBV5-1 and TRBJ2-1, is KAGVTQTPRYLIKTRGQQVTLSCSPISGHRSVSWYQQTPGQGLQFLFEYFSETQRNKGNFPGRFSGRQFSNSRSEMNVSTLELGDSALYLCASSLEGASYNEQFFGPGTRLTVL.

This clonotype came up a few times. CDR3 DNA sequence: TGCAGTGCTAGCAGACCTGCTGGGAGCTCCTACAATGAGCAGTTCTTC. Residues: CSASRPAGSSYNEQFF. The chain uses TRBV20-1 and TRBJ2-1, with a weak D call TRBD2 (5 bases). Germline CDR1 is DFQATT and CDR2 is SNEGSKA (reference sequence). V was clipped by 3 bases and J by 0 bases, with 15 bases between them. This CDR3 spans 16 amino acids.

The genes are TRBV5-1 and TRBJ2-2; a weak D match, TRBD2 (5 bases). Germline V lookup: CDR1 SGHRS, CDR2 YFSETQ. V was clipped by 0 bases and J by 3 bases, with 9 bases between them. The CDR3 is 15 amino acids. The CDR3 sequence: CASSLGLTYTGELFF. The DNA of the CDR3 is TGCGCCAGCAGCTTGGGACTAACTTACACCGGGGAGCTGTTTTTT.

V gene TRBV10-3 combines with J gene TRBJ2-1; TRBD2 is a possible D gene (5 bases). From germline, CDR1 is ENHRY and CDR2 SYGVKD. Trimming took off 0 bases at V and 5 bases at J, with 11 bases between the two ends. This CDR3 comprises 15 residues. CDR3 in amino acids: CAISESRERNNEQFF. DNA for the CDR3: TGTGCCATCAGTGAGTCTCGGGAACGAAACAATGAGCAGTTCTTC.

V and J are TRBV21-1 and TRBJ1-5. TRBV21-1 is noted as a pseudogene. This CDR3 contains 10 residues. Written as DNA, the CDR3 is TGTGCCAGCAGTTCTCAGCCCCAGCATTTT. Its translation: CASSSQPQHF.

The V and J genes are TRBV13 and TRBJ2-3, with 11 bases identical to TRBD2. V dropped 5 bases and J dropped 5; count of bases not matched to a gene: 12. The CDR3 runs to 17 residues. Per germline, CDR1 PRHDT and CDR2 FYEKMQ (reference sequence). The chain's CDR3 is CASSPTRLAGIKDTQYF. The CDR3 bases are TGTGCCAGCAGCCCGACTCGACTAGCGGGAATCAAAGATACGCAGTATTTT.

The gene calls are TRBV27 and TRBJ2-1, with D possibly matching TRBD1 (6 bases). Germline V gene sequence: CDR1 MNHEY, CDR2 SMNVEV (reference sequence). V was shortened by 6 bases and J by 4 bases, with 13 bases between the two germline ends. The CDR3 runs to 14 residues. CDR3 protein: CASRAGTFYNEQFF. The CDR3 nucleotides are TGTGCCAGCAGGGCCGGGACATTTTACAATGAGCAGTTCTTC.

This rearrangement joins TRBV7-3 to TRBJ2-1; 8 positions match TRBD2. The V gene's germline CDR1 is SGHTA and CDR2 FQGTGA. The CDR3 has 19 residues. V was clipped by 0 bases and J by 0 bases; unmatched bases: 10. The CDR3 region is CASSLTGNWAGGSYNEQFF. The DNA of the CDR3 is TGTGCCAGCAGCTTAACGGGCAACTGGGCGGGAGGCTCCTACAATGAGCAGTTCTTC.

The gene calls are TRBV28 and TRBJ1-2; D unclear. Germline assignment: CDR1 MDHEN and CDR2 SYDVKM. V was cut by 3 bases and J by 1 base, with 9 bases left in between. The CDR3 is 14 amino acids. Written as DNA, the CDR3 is TGTGCCAGCAGTTTCGGTCAGATTAACTATGGCTACACCTTC. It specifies CASSFGQINYGYTF.

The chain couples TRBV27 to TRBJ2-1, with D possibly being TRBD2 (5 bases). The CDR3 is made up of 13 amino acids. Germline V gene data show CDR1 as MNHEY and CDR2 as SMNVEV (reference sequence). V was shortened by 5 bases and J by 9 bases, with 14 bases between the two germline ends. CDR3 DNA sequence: TGTGCCAGCAGTGCAGGCGGAGGTGCTGAGCAGTTCTTC. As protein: CASSAGGGAEQFF.

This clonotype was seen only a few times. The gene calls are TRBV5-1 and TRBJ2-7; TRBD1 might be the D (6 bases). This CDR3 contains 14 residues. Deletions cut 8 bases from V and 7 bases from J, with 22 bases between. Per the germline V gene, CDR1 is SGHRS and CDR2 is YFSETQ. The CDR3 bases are TGCGCCAGGGCCGGGACACGTGAGACGGGTGAGCAGTACTTC. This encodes CARAGTRETGEQYF.

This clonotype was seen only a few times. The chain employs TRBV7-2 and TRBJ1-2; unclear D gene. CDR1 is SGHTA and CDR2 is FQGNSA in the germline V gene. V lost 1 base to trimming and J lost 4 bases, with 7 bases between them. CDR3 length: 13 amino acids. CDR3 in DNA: TGTGCCAGCAGCTTAGTTAATATCTATGGCTACACCTTC. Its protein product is CASSLVNIYGYTF.

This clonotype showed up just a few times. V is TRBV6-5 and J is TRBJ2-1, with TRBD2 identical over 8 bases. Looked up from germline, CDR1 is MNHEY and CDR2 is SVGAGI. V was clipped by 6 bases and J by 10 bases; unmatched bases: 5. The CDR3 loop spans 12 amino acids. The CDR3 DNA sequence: TGTGCCAGCAGATCCGTAGCGGGGGAGCAGTTCTTC. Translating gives CASRSVAGEQFF.

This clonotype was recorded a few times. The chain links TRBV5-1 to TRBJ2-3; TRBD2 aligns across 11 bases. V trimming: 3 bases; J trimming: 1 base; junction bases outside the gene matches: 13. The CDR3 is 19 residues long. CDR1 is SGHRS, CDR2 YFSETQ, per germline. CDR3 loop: CASSSILVGTSGRTDTQYF. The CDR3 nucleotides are TGCGCCAGCAGCTCGATTCTGGTCGGGACTAGCGGCCGCACAGATACGCAGTATTTT.

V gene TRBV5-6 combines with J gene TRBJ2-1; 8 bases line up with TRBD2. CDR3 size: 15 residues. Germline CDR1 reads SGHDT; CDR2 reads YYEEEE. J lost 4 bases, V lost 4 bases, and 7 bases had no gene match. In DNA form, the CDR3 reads TGTGCCAGCAGCCCGGGACTAGGGGTGTACAATGAGCAGTTCTTC. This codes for CASSPGLGVYNEQFF.

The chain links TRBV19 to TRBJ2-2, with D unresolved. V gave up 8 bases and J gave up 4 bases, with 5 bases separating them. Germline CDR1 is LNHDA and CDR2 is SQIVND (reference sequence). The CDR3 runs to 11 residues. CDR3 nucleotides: TGTGCCAGTTATATCACCGGGGAGCTGTTTTTT. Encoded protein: CASYITGELFF.

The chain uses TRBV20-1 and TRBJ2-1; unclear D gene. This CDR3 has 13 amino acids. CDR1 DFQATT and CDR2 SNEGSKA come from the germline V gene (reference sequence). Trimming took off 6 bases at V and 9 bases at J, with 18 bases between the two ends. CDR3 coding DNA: TGCAGTGCACCTAGGATTGGCGTCCGTGAGCAGTTCTTC. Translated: CSAPRIGVREQFF.

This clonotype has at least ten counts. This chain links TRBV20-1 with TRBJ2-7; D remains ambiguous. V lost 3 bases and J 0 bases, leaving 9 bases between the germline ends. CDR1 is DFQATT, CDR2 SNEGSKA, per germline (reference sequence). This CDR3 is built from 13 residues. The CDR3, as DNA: TGCAGTGCTAGTTTACAGTTCTCCTACGAGCAGTACTTC. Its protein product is CSASLQFSYEQYF.

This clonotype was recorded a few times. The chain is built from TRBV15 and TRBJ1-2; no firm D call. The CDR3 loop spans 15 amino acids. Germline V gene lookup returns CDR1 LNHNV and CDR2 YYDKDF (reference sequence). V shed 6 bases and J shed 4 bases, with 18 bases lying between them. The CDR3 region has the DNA TGTGCCACCAGGTTACCGGGGATAGGATTCTATGGCTACACCTTC. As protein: CATRLPGIGFYGYTF.

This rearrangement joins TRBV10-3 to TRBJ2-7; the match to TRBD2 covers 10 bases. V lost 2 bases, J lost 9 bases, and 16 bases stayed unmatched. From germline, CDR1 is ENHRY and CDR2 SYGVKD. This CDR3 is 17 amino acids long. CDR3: CAISERSGTSDREGQYF. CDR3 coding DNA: TGTGCCATCAGTGAGAGGAGCGGGACTAGCGATCGCGAGGGGCAGTACTTC.

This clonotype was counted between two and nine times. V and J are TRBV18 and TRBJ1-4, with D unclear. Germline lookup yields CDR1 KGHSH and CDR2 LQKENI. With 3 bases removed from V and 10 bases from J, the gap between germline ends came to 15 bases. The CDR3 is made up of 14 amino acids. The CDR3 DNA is TGTGCCAGCTCACCCTCTGGGCTACCCCGAAAACTGTTTTTT. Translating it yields CASSPSGLPRKLFF. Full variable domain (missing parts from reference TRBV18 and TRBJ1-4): NAGVMQNPRHLVRRRGQEARLRCSPMKGHSHVYWYRQLPEEGLKFMVYLQKENIIDESGMPKERFSAEFPKEGPSILRIQQVVRGDSAAYFCASSPSGLPRKLFFGSGTQLSVL.

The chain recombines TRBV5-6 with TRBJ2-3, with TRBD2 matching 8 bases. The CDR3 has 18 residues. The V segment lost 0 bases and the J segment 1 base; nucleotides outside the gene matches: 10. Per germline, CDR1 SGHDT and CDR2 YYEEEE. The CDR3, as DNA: TGTGCCAGCAGCTTGGAGCCACTAGCGGCTAAGGGCACAGATACGCAGTATTTT. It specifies CASSLEPLAAKGTDTQYF.

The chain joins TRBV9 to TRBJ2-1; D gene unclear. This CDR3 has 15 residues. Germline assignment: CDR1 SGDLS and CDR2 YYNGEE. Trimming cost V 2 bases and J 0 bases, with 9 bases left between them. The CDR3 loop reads CASSVQASSYNEQFF. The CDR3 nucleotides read TGTGCCAGCAGCGTTCAGGCTAGCTCCTACAATGAGCAGTTCTTC. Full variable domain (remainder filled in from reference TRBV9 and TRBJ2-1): DSGVTQTPKHLITATGQRVTLRCSPRSGDLSVYWYQQSLDQGLQFLIQYYNGEERAKGNILERFSAQQFPDLHSELNLSSLELGDSALYFCASSVQASSYNEQFFGPGTRLTVL.

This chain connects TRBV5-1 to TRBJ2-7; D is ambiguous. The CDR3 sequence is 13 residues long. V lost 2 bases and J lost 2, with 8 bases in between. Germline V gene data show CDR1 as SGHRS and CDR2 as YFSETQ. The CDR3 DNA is TGCGCCAGCAGCTTTCTAGACCCCTACGAGCAGTACTTC. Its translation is CASSFLDPYEQYF.

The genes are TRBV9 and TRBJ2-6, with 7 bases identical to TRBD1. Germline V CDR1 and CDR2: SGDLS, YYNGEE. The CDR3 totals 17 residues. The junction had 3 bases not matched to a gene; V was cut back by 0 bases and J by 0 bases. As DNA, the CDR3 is TGTGCCAGCAGCGTAGGACAGGGCCGCTCTGGGGCCAACGTCCTGACTTTC. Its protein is CASSVGQGRSGANVLTF.

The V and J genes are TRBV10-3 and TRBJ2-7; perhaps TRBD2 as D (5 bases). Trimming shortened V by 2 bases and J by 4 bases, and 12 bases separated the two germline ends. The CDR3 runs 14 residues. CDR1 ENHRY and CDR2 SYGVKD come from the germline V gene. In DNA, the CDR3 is TGTGCCATCAGTGAGGTGCGATTAGCGTACGAGCAGTACTTC. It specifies CAISEVRLAYEQYF.

The CDR3 here is CSGGQEYGYTF. DNA of the CDR3: TGCAGCGGGGGACAGGAGTATGGCTACACCTTC. The chain couples TRBV29-1 to TRBJ1-2; TRBD1 matches at 8 bases. V gave up 7 bases and J gave up 5 bases; unmatched junction bases: 3. Germline V gene data show CDR1 as SQVTM and CDR2 as ANQGSEA. This CDR3 is built from 11 residues.

CDR3: CASSRPRDRWNTGELFF. The CDR3 DNA follows: TGTGCCAGCAGCCGGCCTCGGGACAGGTGGAACACCGGGGAGCTGTTTTTT. The chain is built from TRBV4-2 and TRBJ2-2, with 8 bases aligning to TRBD1. CDR1 is LGHNA, CDR2 YNFKEQ, per germline. This CDR3 has 17 amino acids. Trimming took 4 bases from V and 1 from J; bases not matched to a gene: 8.

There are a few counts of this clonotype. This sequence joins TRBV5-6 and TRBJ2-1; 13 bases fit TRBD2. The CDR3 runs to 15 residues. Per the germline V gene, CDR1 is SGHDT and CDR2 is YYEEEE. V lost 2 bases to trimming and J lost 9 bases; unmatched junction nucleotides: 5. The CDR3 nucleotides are TGTGCCAGCAGCTTTACTAGCGGGAGGGGGAGTGAGCAGTTCTTC. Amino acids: CASSFTSGRGSEQFF.